Included here is one T cell receptor (beta chain) sequence, with context. The source of the sample is a study of blood T cell repertoires in COVID-19. Background on the study: Nucleic acid was either cDNA or gDNA, and it came from T cells, B-cell-depleted T cells, or PBMCs.

The CDR3 has 13 amino acids. The V and J ends lost 3 bases and 7 bases respectively, with 11 bases between them. Germline CDR1 SGHDT, CDR2 YYEEEE. TCRdb keeps only in-frame clones here, not all; method: immunoSEQ multiplex PCR. In the table there are about 180,000 clones, around 87% of which are singletons. The sample comprised peripheral blood. The receptor's source is a man aged 35 to 55 with active or convalescent COVID-19. The rearrangement joins TRBV5-6 to TRBJ1-5; D possibly corresponds to TRBD1 (6 bases). The CDR3 spells CASSSGGRQPQHF. CDR3 DNA sequence: TGTGCCAGCAGCTCGGGGGGCCGGCAGCCCCAGCATTTT.